This is a list of T cell receptor beta chains from one sample in a study of blood T cell repertoires in COVID-19. The data were produced by immunoSEQ multiplex PCR, yet TCRdb's version contains in-frame clones alone and is incomplete. The repertoire holds some 160,000 clones, with around 80% as singletons. The sequencing sample was made of peripheral blood. These receptors were taken from a man between 65 and 85 years old with active or convalescent COVID-19. Both conserved end residues are part of each CDR3. The order of the fields is CDR3 protein, CDR3 DNA, clone size, J gene, D gene, V gene. The D gene is left open where the match is weak. Only some rows state a clone size, as once, few, many or a class for expanded clones.

CSASYRDRGSLEAFF	TGCAGTGCTAGTTACCGGGACAGGGGTTCCTTAGAAGCTTTCTTT	.	TRBJ1-1	TRBD1	TRBV20-1
CASTSGAIYNEQFF	TGCGCCAGCACTAGCGGAGCTATCTACAATGAGCAGTTCTTC	few	TRBJ2-1	TRBD2	TRBV5-1
CAISGDSFYNEQFF	TGTGCCATCAGTGGGGACAGTTTTTACAATGAGCAGTTCTTC	.	TRBJ2-1	TRBD1	TRBV10-3
CASSLTRYEQYF	TGTGCCAGCAGTTTGACTCGCTACGAGCAGTACTTC	.	TRBJ2-7	.	TRBV12-3/TRBV12-4
CASSFGQGTNYGYTF	TGTGCCAGCAGCTTTGGACAGGGGACTAACTATGGCTACACCTTC	.	TRBJ1-2	TRBD1	TRBV7-9
CASSLPTSGGARNTGELFF	TGTGCCAGCAGCTTACCGACTAGCGGGGGGGCAAGGAACACCGGGGAGCTGTTTTTT	once	TRBJ2-2	TRBD2	TRBV7-2
CASSQDTGVNTGELFF	TGTGCCAGCAGCCAAGATACGGGAGTGAACACCGGGGAGCTGTTTTTT	once	TRBJ2-2	.	TRBV14
CASSPQGFDTQYF	TGTGCCAGCAGTCCTCAGGGGTTCGATACGCAGTATTTT	.	TRBJ2-3	.	TRBV6-5
CASRAGSSNTEAFF	TGTGCCAGCAGGGCTGGCAGTTCGAACACTGAAGCTTTCTTT	.	TRBJ1-1	.	TRBV2
CASRLGTSGRTDTQYF	TGTGCCAGCAGATTAGGGACTAGCGGAAGGACAGATACGCAGTATTTT	.	TRBJ2-3	TRBD2	TRBV27
CASSSSLTDEAFF	TGTGCCAGCAGCTCTAGCTTAACAGATGAAGCTTTCTTT	few	TRBJ1-1	.	TRBV11-2
CASRPPGGTEDRYEQYF	TGTGCCAGCAGACCCCCAGGAGGAACGGAGGACCGCTACGAGCAGTACTTC	.	TRBJ2-7	.	TRBV2
CASSTGQTNTEAFF	TGTGCCAGCTCAACCGGACAGACGAACACTGAAGCTTTCTTT	.	TRBJ1-1	.	TRBV18
CASRGHPGQGKGDRTEAFF	TGCGCCAGCAGGGGACATCCCGGACAGGGGAAAGGGGATCGGACTGAAGCTTTCTTT	.	TRBJ1-1	TRBD1	TRBV10-2
CASSLGGAGGGTDTQYF	TGTGCCAGCAGCTTAGGCGGAGCGGGGGGGGGCACAGATACGCAGTATTTT	.	TRBJ2-3	TRBD2	TRBV7-2
CAWTRPRGKENEQYF	TGTGCCTGGACCCGTCCCAGGGGGAAGGAAAACGAGCAGTACTTC	once	TRBJ2-7	TRBD1	TRBV30
CASSPGAAKGQPQHF	TGTGCCAGCAGCCCAGGGGCAGCAAAGGGCCAGCCCCAGCATTTT	once	TRBJ1-5	.	TRBV7-8
CASSQQVGVYEQYF	TGTGCCAGCTCACAACAGGTCGGTGTGTACGAGCAGTACTTC	.	TRBJ2-7	.	TRBV18
CASSLGTGGASYEQYF	TGTGCCAGCAGCTTAGGGACAGGGGGCGCCTCCTACGAGCAGTACTTC	.	TRBJ2-7	TRBD1	TRBV7-8
CASSLTRGISGNTIYF	TGTGCCAGCTCACTCACGCGAGGGATCTCTGGAAACACCATATATTTT	.	TRBJ1-3	.	TRBV18
CASSLPRHLLGGAQYF	TGTGCCAGCAGTTTACCCCGCCACCTGTTAGGGGGGGCCCAGTACTTC	.	TRBJ2-5	.	TRBV6-2/TRBV6-3
CASSARQGVGVNYGYTF	TGTGCCAGCAGTGCCCGACAGGGGGTTGGGGTAAACTATGGCTACACCTTC	.	TRBJ1-2	TRBD1	TRBV6-1
CASSWVPGQSTTEAFF	TGTGCCAGCAGTTGGGTCCCGGGACAAAGCACCACTGAAGCTTTCTTT	.	TRBJ1-1	.	TRBV7-9
CASSQDSGGAGELFF	TGTGCCAGCAGCCAAGATAGCGGGGGAGCCGGGGAGCTGTTTTTT	medium-sized	TRBJ2-2	TRBD2	TRBV4-2
CASRTDNTEAFF	TGTGCCAGCCGGACAGACAACACTGAAGCTTTCTTT	.	TRBJ1-1	.	TRBV18
CASSLGRAGGPRKYF	TGTGCCAGCAGCTTAGGGAGAGCGGGAGGGCCACGGAAGTACTTC	.	TRBJ2-7	TRBD2	TRBV11-2
CASNLRQGDYGYTF	TGTGCCAGCAACCTTCGACAGGGCGATTATGGCTACACCTTC	.	TRBJ1-2	TRBD1	TRBV6-5
CAARTSGEQYEQYF	TGTGCCGCCCGGACTAGCGGGGAGCAATACGAGCAGTACTTC	.	TRBJ2-7	TRBD2	TRBV15
CASSAPAGSYTF	TGTGCCAGCAGCGCCCCGGCGGGAAGCTACACCTTC	.	TRBJ1-2	.	TRBV27
CASSPRGALGYTF	TGTGCCAGCTCACCTCGGGGGGCGCTTGGCTACACCTTC	.	TRBJ1-2	.	TRBV18
CASRDWQETQYF	TGTGCCAGCAGGGACTGGCAAGAGACCCAGTACTTC	.	TRBJ2-5	.	TRBV6-5
CSVQPRQGWGYTF	TGCAGCGTCCAACCAAGACAGGGCTGGGGCTACACCTTC	.	TRBJ1-2	TRBD1	TRBV29-1
CASSLQGSTGYTF	TGTGCCAGCAGTTTACAGGGATCGACCGGCTACACCTTC	.	TRBJ1-2	.	TRBV12-3/TRBV12-4
CASSFAGTETQYF	TGTGCCAGCAGCTTCGCGGGGACTGAGACCCAGTACTTC	.	TRBJ2-5	.	TRBV7-2
CAWSAPLAGGSYNEQFF	TGTGCCTGGAGTGCACCCTTAGCGGGAGGTTCCTACAATGAGCAGTTCTTC	.	TRBJ2-1	TRBD2	TRBV30